Listed below are T cell receptor beta chains from one sample, sequenced in a study of CD8 T cells in ankylosing spondylitis. TCRdb re-derived calls from the 5' RACE reads in MiXCR, one entry per CDR3 protein. The repertoire holds around 210,000 distinct CDR3 sequences, with 8% to 10% as singletons. Sequenced: blood, either unsorted or a sorted T cell fraction (not recorded which). These receptor sequences come from a female donor with ankylosing spondylitis or in good health (not recorded which). The CDR3 runs from the conserved cysteine through the conserved F or W. D genes are given only for firm matches. A clone size is listed for some rows: how often the clone was seen (once, few, many), or a class if it is expanded.

d_call	v_call	j_call	clone_size	cdr3_nt	cdr3_aa
-	TRBV6-2/TRBV6-3	TRBJ2-7	many	TGTGCCAGCAGTTACTCTAGGCTGGGCCAGTCGCCGCAGTACTTC	CASSYSRLGQSPQYF
TRBD2	TRBV13	TRBJ2-6	few	TGTGCCAGCAGCTTAGGAGCTCGACTAGCGGAAAAGAGCTCTGGGGCCAACGTCCTGACTTTC	CASSLGARLAEKSSGANVLTF
-	TRBV18	TRBJ1-5	-	TGTGCCAGCTCACCAGATGGAGGAAGCAATCAGCCCCAGCATTTT	CASSPDGGSNQPQHF
TRBD1	TRBV7-9	TRBJ2-1	many	TGTGCCAGCAGCGCGTGGACAGGGAACAATGAGCAGTTCTTC	CASSAWTGNNEQFF
TRBD1	TRBV7-2	TRBJ1-1	-	TGTGCCAGCAGCGGGGGACAGGGGATGAACACTGAAGCTTTCTTT	CASSGGQGMNTEAFF
TRBD2	TRBV7-2	TRBJ2-3	many	TGTGCCAGCAGCTTAGTCTTCTCGCGGGGGAGCACAGATACGCAGTATTTT	CASSLVFSRGSTDTQYF
-	TRBV5-1	TRBJ2-5	many	TGCGCCAGCAGCGTAAGTTCGGAGACCCAGTACTTC	CASSVSSETQYF
TRBD2	TRBV20-1	TRBJ2-2	-	TGCAGTGCCAGGGTCGGGGGGGACACCGGGGAGCTGTTTTTT	CSARVGGDTGELFF
TRBD1	TRBV4-3	TRBJ2-1	-	TGCGCCAGCAGCCAAGGGACAGGGACCTACAATGAGCAGTTCTTC	CASSQGTGTYNEQFF
-	TRBV9	TRBJ2-2	many	TGTGCCAGCAGCGTAACCCTAAACACCGGGGAGCTGTTTTTT	CASSVTLNTGELFF
-	TRBV5-1	TRBJ2-7	few	TGCGCCAGCAGCTTGGGGCACCTCTCCTACGAGCAGTACTTC	CASSLGHLSYEQYF
-	TRBV2	TRBJ2-1	many	TGTGCCAGCACCCCAGAAGGCACTAGCCGGTTCTTC	CASTPEGTSRFF
-	TRBV25-1	TRBJ1-5	many	TGTGCCAGCAGTGGGCAGGGTTTTGAGCCCCAGCATTTT	CASSGQGFEPQHF
-	TRBV28	TRBJ1-1	many	TGTGCCAGCACCTCCCCGGGGACTGAAGCTTTCTTT	CASTSPGTEAFF
-	TRBV20-1	TRBJ1-1	-	TGCAGTGCTTTGCGTAGGTCGAACACTGAAGCTTTCTTT	CSALRRSNTEAFF
TRBD1	TRBV30	TRBJ2-7	many	TGTGCCTGGAGTCCAGGGGGCTCGAGCGAGCAGTACTTC	CAWSPGGSSEQYF
-	TRBV4-1	TRBJ1-6	-	TGCGCCAGCAGCCAGCCCGTAGGCCCACCCCTCCACTTT	CASSQPVGPPLHF
TRBD1	TRBV20-1	TRBJ2-5	many	TGCAGTGCTCCGACAGGGTGGTCTCAAGAGACCCAGTACTTC	CSAPTGWSQETQYF
TRBD1	TRBV27	TRBJ1-2	few	TGTGCCAGCAGTGTTCGACAGGGCTATGGCTACACCTTC	CASSVRQGYGYTF
TRBD2	TRBV7-2	TRBJ2-2	many	TGTGCCAGCAGTCCTAGCGGGATGAACACCGGGGAGCTGTTTTTT	CASSPSGMNTGELFF
TRBD1	TRBV12-3/TRBV12-4	TRBJ1-6	many	TGTGCCAGCAGCAGGACAGGGTACTCACCCCTCCACTTT	CASSRTGYSPLHF
-	TRBV12-3/TRBV12-4	TRBJ2-2	-	TGTGCCAGCAGTTTGATTGGACCGAACACCGGGGAGCTGTTTTTT	CASSLIGPNTGELFF
TRBD2	TRBV29-1	TRBJ2-2	many	TGCAGCGTCACCCCAAGACTAGCGGCGAACACCGGGGAGCTGTTTTTT	CSVTPRLAANTGELFF
-	TRBV6-2/TRBV6-3	TRBJ2-7	few	TGTGCCAGCAGTTACTCGGGTAGCGTGGCCTACGAGCAGTACTTC	CASSYSGSVAYEQYF
-	TRBV7-2	TRBJ2-4	many	TGTGCCAGCAGCTCTAGCAGAATAGCCAAAAACATTCAGTACTTC	CASSSSRIAKNIQYF
TRBD2	TRBV3-1	TRBJ2-1	many	TGTGCCAGCAGCCCGCGGACTAGCGGGAGTTGGGGTGAGCAGTTCTTC	CASSPRTSGSWGEQFF
-	TRBV28	TRBJ2-7	many	TGTGCCAGCAGTTTAGGCAGCCGGCGGTACGAGCAGTACTTC	CASSLGSRRYEQYF
-	TRBV5-6	TRBJ1-6	-	TGTGCCAGCAGCTTGGCCAACGAGGGGTCACCCCTCCACTTT	CASSLANEGSPLHF
TRBD1	TRBV7-9	TRBJ2-1	few	TGTGCCAGCAGCTATGTTCCGGGACAGTCCTCCTACAATGAGCAGTTCTTC	CASSYVPGQSSYNEQFF
TRBD1	TRBV6-1	TRBJ2-1	many	TGTGCCAGCAGCGAACCGGGACAGGGGATAAATGAGCAGTTCTTC	CASSEPGQGINEQFF
-	TRBV11-2	TRBJ2-2	many	TGTGCCACCCACTCACGGGGGGCGCATACCGGGGAGCTGTTTTTT	CATHSRGAHTGELFF
-	TRBV5-6	TRBJ2-7	many	TGTGCCAGCAGCATGCGCCGGAGTACTTTACTCTACGGATGGGAGCAGTACTTC	CASSMRRSTLLYGWEQYF
TRBD1	TRBV2	TRBJ2-7	many	TGTGCCAGCACCCAGGGACAGGGGTACGAGCAGTACTTC	CASTQGQGYEQYF
-	TRBV5-1	TRBJ2-1	many	TGCGCCAGCAGCTTCTCAGGTGGGGGTGAGCAGTTCTTC	CASSFSGGGEQFF
TRBD2	TRBV10-2	TRBJ2-3	-	TGCGCCAGCAGTGCCTCTAGACTAGGGGAGGGCGATACGCAGTATTTT	CASSASRLGEGDTQYF
TRBD1	TRBV6-1	TRBJ1-2	many	TGTGCCAGCAGGGACAGGGGAGTAAACTATGGCTACACCTTC	CASRDRGVNYGYTF
TRBD1	TRBV6-5	TRBJ1-2	many	TGTGCCAGCAGTTGGGGACAGGGTGAGAATGGCTACACCTTC	CASSWGQGENGYTF
-	TRBV7-2	TRBJ2-7	-	TGTGCCAGCAGCTTAACCGGGGACTTCTACGAGCAGTACTTC	CASSLTGDFYEQYF
-	TRBV5-1	TRBJ2-2	many	TGCGCCAGCAGCTGGGGGTCCGCCGGGGAGCTGTTTTTT	CASSWGSAGELFF
TRBD2	TRBV5-5	TRBJ2-1	many	TGTGCCAGCAGCTCTCTCCCCGGGACTAGAGAATACAATGAGCAGTTCTTC	CASSSLPGTREYNEQFF
TRBD1	TRBV5-1	TRBJ2-5	many	TGCGCCAGCAGCTCCGGACAGGGGAGAGAGACCCAGTACTTC	CASSSGQGRETQYF